The subject of this entry is one T cell receptor (beta chain). This sample stems from a study of response to subunit inactivated influenza vaccine. TCRdb used MiXCR to reprocess the RT-PCR reads, holding one entry per CDR3 protein. The repertoire holds more than 550,000 distinct CDR3 sequences, 12% seen once, with around 9.6% in the top ten. The V and J ends lost 5 bases and 4 bases, in that order; junction bases with no gene match: 7. The CDR3 is made up of 15 amino acids. Germline CDR1 and CDR2: MDHEN and SYDVKM. This chain uses TRBV28 with TRBJ2-1; 8 bases match TRBD1. This receptor was taken from a middle-aged man who received an inactivated influenza vaccine. The material sequenced was PBMCs from blood, taken on the day of vaccination. The CDR3 DNA sequence: TGTGCCAGCAGTCTACCGGGACAGGCTTACAATGAGCAGTTCTTC. Residues: CASSLPGQAYNEQFF.